This is a list of T cell receptor beta chains from one sample in a study of T cells in Graves' hyperthyroidism and ophthalmopathy. TCRdb recomputed calls from the multiplex PCR reads with MiXCR, one row per CDR3 protein. This sample has around 600,000 distinct CDR3 sequences, with roughly 14% found just once. The sequencing input was blood. These receptors were collected from a woman between 45 and 65 years old with Graves' ophthalmopathy. The CDR3 runs from the conserved cysteine through the conserved F or W. The D gene is left open where the match is weak. The size entry is marked missing in some rows and otherwise reads once, few, many or a size class.

cdr3_aa: CASRIFTSTGELFF; cdr3_nt: TGTGCCAGCAGGATTTTTACCTCCACCGGGGAGCTGTTTTTT; v_call: TRBV6-1; j_call: TRBJ2-2; d_call: .; clone_size: few
cdr3_aa: CASSPGAGERHEQFF; cdr3_nt: TGTGCCAGCAGCCCCGGAGCGGGAGAACGGCATGAGCAGTTCTTC; v_call: TRBV13; j_call: TRBJ2-1; d_call: TRBD2; clone_size: many
cdr3_aa: CASSSAGILSTEAFF; cdr3_nt: TGTGCCAGCAGTTCCGCCGGGATCCTTAGCACTGAAGCTTTCTTT; v_call: TRBV6-2/TRBV6-3; j_call: TRBJ1-1; d_call: .; clone_size: many
cdr3_aa: CAISESWGVGAEAFF; cdr3_nt: TGTGCCATCAGTGAGTCCTGGGGAGTCGGCGCTGAAGCTTTCTTT; v_call: TRBV10-3; j_call: TRBJ1-1; d_call: .; clone_size: few
cdr3_aa: CASSPRGFPTNYGYTF; cdr3_nt: TGTGCCAGCAGCCCCCGGGGGTTTCCAACTAACTATGGCTACACCTTC; v_call: TRBV7-3; j_call: TRBJ1-2; d_call: .; clone_size: many
cdr3_aa: CATPEQGASGYTF; cdr3_nt: TGTGCGACGCCGGAACAGGGGGCGTCTGGCTACACCTTC; v_call: TRBV28; j_call: TRBJ1-2; d_call: TRBD1; clone_size: few
cdr3_aa: CASSTRTGGNEQFF; cdr3_nt: TGTGCCAGCAGTACCCGGACAGGGGGCAATGAGCAGTTCTTC; v_call: TRBV6-1; j_call: TRBJ2-1; d_call: TRBD1; clone_size: .
cdr3_aa: CASSYGAVSSYNEQFF; cdr3_nt: TGTGCCAGCAGTTACGGGGCAGTGAGCTCCTACAATGAGCAGTTCTTC; v_call: TRBV6-5; j_call: TRBJ2-1; d_call: .; clone_size: many
cdr3_aa: CASRRVPGQGRLAGEQYF; cdr3_nt: TGTGCCAGCAGACGCGTCCCGGGACAGGGGAGGCTAGCGGGCGAGCAGTACTTC; v_call: TRBV6-1; j_call: TRBJ2-7; d_call: TRBD1; clone_size: many
cdr3_aa: CASSQPEGTSYTEAFF; cdr3_nt: TGTGCCAGCAGCCAACCCGAAGGGACCTCTTACACTGAAGCTTTCTTT; v_call: TRBV4-2; j_call: TRBJ1-1; d_call: .; clone_size: .
cdr3_aa: CANQMELAGDVHEQYF; cdr3_nt: TGTGCCAATCAGATGGAATTAGCGGGAGATGTCCACGAGCAGTACTTC; v_call: TRBV6-1; j_call: TRBJ2-7; d_call: TRBD2; clone_size: .
cdr3_aa: CASRGRGRTDTQYF; cdr3_nt: TGTGCTAGTCGGGGTCGGGGACGCACAGATACGCAGTATTTT; v_call: TRBV12-5; j_call: TRBJ2-3; d_call: .; clone_size: many
cdr3_aa: CASIQSNTEAFF; cdr3_nt: TGTGCCAGCATACAGTCGAACACTGAAGCTTTCTTT; v_call: TRBV28; j_call: TRBJ1-1; d_call: .; clone_size: many
cdr3_aa: CASSRRTSGRADTQYF; cdr3_nt: TGTGCCAGCAGCCGTCGGACTAGCGGGAGGGCTGATACGCAGTATTTT; v_call: TRBV4-2; j_call: TRBJ2-3; d_call: TRBD2; clone_size: .
cdr3_aa: CASSYPDLSCTF; cdr3_nt: TGTGCCAGCAGTTACCCTGACTTGTCATGCACCTTC; v_call: TRBV12-3/TRBV12-4; j_call: TRBJ1-2; d_call: .; clone_size: few
cdr3_aa: CASSPSHGTGEAFF; cdr3_nt: TGTGCCAGCAGCCCCTCTCACGGGACAGGAGAAGCTTTCTTT; v_call: TRBV3-1; j_call: TRBJ1-1; d_call: TRBD1; clone_size: .
cdr3_aa: CASSLRDEKLFF; cdr3_nt: TGTGCCAGCAGCTTAAGGGATGAAAAACTGTTTTTT; v_call: TRBV11-3; j_call: TRBJ1-4; d_call: .; clone_size: many
cdr3_aa: CASSRRSSYEQYF; cdr3_nt: TGTGCCAGTAGCCGACGGTCCTCCTACGAGCAGTACTTC; v_call: TRBV19; j_call: TRBJ2-7; d_call: .; clone_size: .
cdr3_aa: CASSTRAGMIYNEQFF; cdr3_nt: TGTGCCAGCAGCACACGAGCGGGGATGATCTACAATGAGCAGTTCTTC; v_call: TRBV7-2; j_call: TRBJ2-1; d_call: TRBD2; clone_size: many
cdr3_aa: CAISESLAVGEQYF; cdr3_nt: TGTGCCATCAGTGAGAGTCTAGCGGTCGGCGAGCAGTACTTC; v_call: TRBV10-3; j_call: TRBJ2-7; d_call: TRBD2; clone_size: many
cdr3_aa: CASSLVSGPLYEQYF; cdr3_nt: TGTGCCAGCAGCTTAGTCTCGGGACCACTATACGAGCAGTACTTC; v_call: TRBV7-9; j_call: TRBJ2-7; d_call: .; clone_size: many
cdr3_aa: CASFSGQNYGYTF; cdr3_nt: TGTGCCAGCTTCTCCGGACAGAACTATGGCTACACCTTC; v_call: TRBV28; j_call: TRBJ1-2; d_call: .; clone_size: many
cdr3_aa: CASSLQPNTGELFF; cdr3_nt: TGTGCCAGCAGCTTACAGCCGAACACCGGGGAGCTGTTTTTT; v_call: TRBV7-2; j_call: TRBJ2-2; d_call: .; clone_size: many
cdr3_aa: CASTGTGGGNQPQHF; cdr3_nt: TGTGCCAGCACCGGGACAGGGGGCGGCAATCAGCCCCAGCATTTT; v_call: TRBV2; j_call: TRBJ1-5; d_call: TRBD1; clone_size: many
cdr3_aa: CASSADIGELFF; cdr3_nt: TGCGCCAGCAGCGCGGACATCGGGGAGCTGTTTTTT; v_call: TRBV5-1; j_call: TRBJ2-2; d_call: .; clone_size: .
cdr3_aa: CASSQEPSGAYEQYF; cdr3_nt: TGTGCCAGCAGCCAAGAGCCTAGCGGGGCCTACGAGCAGTACTTC; v_call: TRBV2; j_call: TRBJ2-7; d_call: TRBD2; clone_size: few
cdr3_aa: CASSLYASGSFNEQFF; cdr3_nt: TGTGCCAGCAGCTTATATGCTAGCGGGAGCTTCAATGAGCAGTTCTTC; v_call: TRBV11-2; j_call: TRBJ2-1; d_call: TRBD2; clone_size: many
cdr3_aa: CASSPSLAGVYDTQYF; cdr3_nt: TGTGCCAGCTCACCATCTCTAGCGGGAGTGTATGATACGCAGTATTTT; v_call: TRBV18; j_call: TRBJ2-3; d_call: TRBD2; clone_size: many
cdr3_aa: CSVAPMSEAFF; cdr3_nt: TGCAGCGTTGCCCCGATGTCGGAAGCTTTCTTT; v_call: TRBV29-1; j_call: TRBJ1-1; d_call: .; clone_size: many
cdr3_aa: CASSYSAAFRTGLSYEQYF; cdr3_nt: TGTGCCAGCAGTTACTCCGCCGCTTTCAGGACAGGCCTTTCCTACGAGCAGTACTTC; v_call: TRBV6-5; j_call: TRBJ2-7; d_call: TRBD1; clone_size: many
cdr3_aa: CASSLEGGGREQYF; cdr3_nt: TGTGCCAGCAGTTTAGAAGGGGGGGGCCGCGAGCAGTACTTC; v_call: TRBV12-3/TRBV12-4; j_call: TRBJ2-7; d_call: .; clone_size: many
cdr3_aa: CASSWDNQETQYF; cdr3_nt: TGCGCCAGCAGCTGGGACAACCAAGAGACCCAGTACTTC; v_call: TRBV5-1; j_call: TRBJ2-5; d_call: .; clone_size: .
cdr3_aa: CASSLTASNEQFF; cdr3_nt: TGTGCCAGCAGCTTAACTGCGTCGAATGAGCAGTTCTTC; v_call: TRBV7-6; j_call: TRBJ2-1; d_call: .; clone_size: few
cdr3_aa: CASSFSRAYEQYF; cdr3_nt: TGTGCCAGCAGCTTCTCCAGGGCCTACGAGCAGTACTTC; v_call: TRBV7-3; j_call: TRBJ2-7; d_call: .; clone_size: .
cdr3_aa: CSGGTNYGYTF; cdr3_nt: TGCAGCGGCGGGACTAACTATGGCTACACCTTC; v_call: TRBV29-1; j_call: TRBJ1-2; d_call: .; clone_size: few
cdr3_aa: CASSLGKSGVYEQYF; cdr3_nt: TGTGCCAGCAGCTTAGGAAAAAGCGGAGTCTACGAGCAGTACTTC; v_call: TRBV11-2; j_call: TRBJ2-7; d_call: .; clone_size: many
cdr3_aa: CASSYPPGQGYSNQPQHF; cdr3_nt: TGTGCCAGCAGTTACCCGCCGGGACAGGGGTATAGCAATCAGCCCCAGCATTTT; v_call: TRBV6-2/TRBV6-3; j_call: TRBJ1-5; d_call: TRBD1; clone_size: .
cdr3_aa: CASSLRSRLAGVRVNGHEQFF; cdr3_nt: TGTGCCAGCAGCTTAAGAAGTCGGCTAGCGGGAGTGCGGGTGAATGGCCATGAGCAGTTCTTC; v_call: TRBV7-2; j_call: TRBJ2-1; d_call: TRBD2; clone_size: many
cdr3_aa: CAWTRGLTTEAFF; cdr3_nt: TGTGCCTGGACCCGGGGCCTAACTACTGAAGCTTTCTTT; v_call: TRBV30; j_call: TRBJ1-1; d_call: .; clone_size: many
cdr3_aa: CASTLLGLRATGELFF; cdr3_nt: TGTGCCAGCACCCTTCTGGGACTAAGAGCCACCGGGGAGCTGTTTTTT; v_call: TRBV12-3/TRBV12-4; j_call: TRBJ2-2; d_call: TRBD2; clone_size: .